The sequence of this T cell receptor beta chain was determined in a study of PD-1 blockade in classical Hodgkin lymphoma. TCRdb's copy holds only in-frame clones and misses some; the assay was immunoSEQ multiplex PCR. In the table there are tens of thousands of clones, approximately 93% of which are singletons. Trimming took off 3 bases at V and 2 bases at J, with 17 bases between the two ends. In germline, CDR1 is SEHNR, CDR2 FQNEAQ (reference sequence). This CDR3 is built from 16 residues. Time point reported: newly diagnosed, previously untreated cHL patient sample. This clonotype was sampled from a human donor with classical Hodgkin lymphoma. The chain combines TRBV7-9 with TRBJ2-7, with D perhaps matching TRBD1 (6 bases). Source material: peripheral blood mononuclear cells (PBMCs). The CDR3 is CASSFGLGQLTYEQYF. For the CDR3, the DNA is TGTGCCAGCAGCTTTGGCCTCGGACAGCTTACCTACGAGCAGTACTTC.